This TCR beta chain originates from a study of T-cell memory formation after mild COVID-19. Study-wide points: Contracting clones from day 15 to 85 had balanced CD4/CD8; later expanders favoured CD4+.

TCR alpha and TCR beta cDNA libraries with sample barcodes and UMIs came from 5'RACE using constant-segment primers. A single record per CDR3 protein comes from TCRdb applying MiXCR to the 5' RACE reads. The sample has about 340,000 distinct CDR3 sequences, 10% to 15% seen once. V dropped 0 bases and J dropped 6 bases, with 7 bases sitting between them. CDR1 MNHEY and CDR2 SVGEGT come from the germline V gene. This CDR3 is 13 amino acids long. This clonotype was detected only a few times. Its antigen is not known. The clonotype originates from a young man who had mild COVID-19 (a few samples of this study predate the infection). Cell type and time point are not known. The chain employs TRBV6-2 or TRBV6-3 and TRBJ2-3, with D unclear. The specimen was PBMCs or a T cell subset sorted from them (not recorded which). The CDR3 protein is CASSYSMVDTQYF. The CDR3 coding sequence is TGTGCCAGCAGTTACTCGATGGTCGATACGCAGTATTTT.